What follows are 2 T cell receptor beta chains derived from one specimen sequenced in a study of neoadjuvant nivolumab and ipilimumab in lung cancer. Here immunoSEQ multiplex PCR was the method, and the copy in TCRdb shows in-frame clones only, minus some. This repertoire shows fewer than 40,000 clones, 90% found once; its top ten account for approximately 5%. The sequenced sample was peripheral blood, obtained after neoadjuvant nivolumab, alone or with ipilimumab, at or shortly before surgery. The receptors here all came from an adult with non-small cell lung cancer.

The chain employs TRBV5-1 and TRBJ1-2; D not certain. The CDR3 has 15 residues. Trimming cost V 0 bases and J 8 bases, with 17 bases left between them. CDR1 is SGHRS, CDR2 YFSETQ, per germline. The CDR3 nucleotides are TGCGCCAGCAGCTTGGATGGCAGCGCCCTCCTAGGCTACACCTTC. Its translation is CASSLDGSALLGYTF. Together with reference TRBV5-1 and TRBJ1-2, the CDR3 gives the full variable domain: KAGVTQTPRYLIKTRGQQVTLSCSPISGHRSVSWYQQTPGQGLQFLFEYFSETQRNKGNFPGRFSGRQFSNSRSEMNVSTLELGDSALYLCASSLDGSALLGYTFGSGTRLTVV.

The chain recombines TRBV18 with TRBJ1-2, with D perhaps matching TRBD1 (6 bases). The V and J ends lost 3 bases and 9 bases respectively, with 14 bases between them. Looked up from germline, CDR1 is KGHSH and CDR2 is LQKENI. CDR3 length equals 13 residues. The DNA for the CDR3 is TGTGCCAGCTCACCCTCCCCGGGGGACAGCTACACCTTC. It specifies CASSPSPGDSYTF.